This TCR beta chain was captured in a study of response to subunit inactivated influenza vaccine. Study observations and caveats: After each seasonal influenza vaccination, few new T cells are recruited, the authors suggested.

About this clonotype: Its target is not known.

The CDR3 covers 13 residues. Trimming removed 1 base at V and 3 bases at J, with 7 bases between. Looked up from germline, CDR1 is SNHLY and CDR2 is FYNNEI. TCRdb re-analysed the RT-PCR reads in MiXCR, keeping a single row per CDR3 protein. The sample lists around 150,000 distinct CDR3 sequences; roughly a tenth were seen once. The rearrangement joins TRBV2 to TRBJ2-7; no clear D gene. This sequence was found in a man aged 50 to 60 who received an inactivated influenza vaccine. The specimen comprised non-naive T cells sorted from PBMCs, sampled 35 to 45 days after vaccination. DNA of the CDR3: TGTGCCAGCAGTGAAGGGTTCAGCTACGAGCAGTACTTC. Translating gives CASSEGFSYEQYF.